Detailed here is one TCR beta chain. The sample has other DNA sequences that encode this CDR3 too. With 4 bases removed from V and 7 bases from J, the gap between germline ends came to 11 bases. This CDR3 is 13 amino acids long. Germline loops: CDR1 LNHDA, CDR2 SQIVND (reference sequence). Libraries were prepared by immunoSEQ multiplex PCR; TCRdb keeps only in-frame clonotypes and omits some of them. The sample consists of about 500,000 clones, 80% to 90% of them appearing once. This record belongs to a study of blood T cell repertoires in COVID-19. On the study more broadly: From T cells, B-cell-depleted T cells, or PBMCs came the material, which was cDNA or gDNA.

Specimen: peripheral blood. The rearrangement uses TRBV19 and TRBJ1-5, with D possibly TRBD1 on 6 matching bases. This receptor was taken from a man younger than 35 with COVID-19, enrolled during active disease. The CDR3 nucleotides are TGTGCCAGTAGTACACAGGGAAACCAGCCCCAGCATTTT. Its protein is CASSTQGNQPQHF.